This T cell receptor beta chain originates from a study of T cell repertoires in cytomegalovirus infection. This CDR3 spans 14 amino acids. V lost 2 bases, J lost 7 bases, and 12 bases lay in between. Germline CDR1 SGHAT, CDR2 FQNNGV. From the reads, TCRdb called clonotypes with MiXCR, one entry per CDR3 protein. The data hold some 280,000 distinct CDR3 sequences, with roughly 13% observed a single time. This chain connects TRBV11-2 to TRBJ2-1; the D gene is possibly TRBD2 (5 bases). The clonotype comes from a human donor in good health (CMV status not recorded). Some clones in this sample may be carry-over from other donors' samples. Source material: PBMCs. CDR3: CASSLFSGKNEQFF. The CDR3 DNA sequence: TGTGCCAGCAGCTTATTTTCGGGGAAAAATGAGCAGTTCTTC.